The 15 T cell receptor beta chains in this list originate from one sample, sequenced in a study of breast tumors, draining lymph nodes, adjacent tissues (dated by TCRdb to the mid-2010s). Libraries were prepared through multiplex PCR. The run used an Illumina HiSeq 2000. TCRdb itself trimmed the public reads at Q25 with fastp, ran MiXCR and retained productive beta chains. A single entry per CDR3 protein holds the most common genes and DNA from its merged rows. This sample has 66,000 or so distinct CDR3 sequences in its table, and approximately 45% of those were observed once. In total, the top ten clones hold more than 7.5% of the sample. The source material was breast tumor tissue. Receptor source: a female donor with breast cancer. Some clones in this sample may be carry-over from other donors' samples.

The chain carries TRBV7-2 and TRBJ1-5; D may be TRBD1 (5 bases). The CDR3 loop spans 14 amino acids. Per the germline V gene, CDR1 is SGHTA and CDR2 is FQGNSA. V lost 2 bases and J lost 10, with 15 bases in between. CDR3 DNA: TGTGCCAGCAGCTTACTGGGGGTAAGTTTTCCCCAGCATTTT. Translating it yields CASSLLGVSFPQHF.

This clonotype was detected ten times or more. The rearrangement links TRBV3-1 to TRBJ2-7; maybe TRBD1 (6 bases). CDR1 LGHDT and CDR2 YNNKEL come from the germline V gene (reference sequence). V lost 1 base, J lost 6 bases, and 10 bases lay in between. The CDR3 has 13 amino acids. In DNA, the CDR3 is TGTGCCAGCAGCCAAGGCTGGGGGCCCGAGCAGTACTTC. Translated, it gives CASSQGWGPEQYF.

At least ten counts were recorded for this clonotype. The rearrangement links TRBV6-6 to TRBJ2-1, with 9 bases lining up with TRBD2. From germline, CDR1 is MNHNY and CDR2 SVGAGI (reference sequence). The CDR3 runs 16 residues. The V segment lost 5 bases and the J segment 4 bases; nucleotides outside the gene matches: 9. The CDR3 is CASSHDLAGRYNEQFF. The CDR3 nucleotides read TGTGCCAGCAGTCACGATCTAGCGGGAAGGTACAATGAGCAGTTCTTC.

This clonotype showed up many times. The J gene is TRBJ2-7, the V gene TRBV6-1, with a possible D match to TRBD2 (6 bases). The germline gives CDR1 MNHNS, CDR2 SASEGT. The CDR3 is 14 amino acids. Trimming cost V 6 bases and J 0 bases, with 12 bases left between them. CDR3 sequence: CASRPDGGSYEQYF. The CDR3 DNA is TGTGCCAGCAGACCGGACGGGGGCTCCTACGAGCAGTACTTC.

This clonotype was detected many times. The chain employs TRBV19 and TRBJ2-7; perhaps TRBD1 as D (6 bases). Per germline, CDR1 LNHDA and CDR2 SQIVND (reference sequence). V dropped 5 bases and J dropped 4 bases, with 18 bases sitting between them. This CDR3 is built from 15 residues. CDR3 region: CASSLPTKGGYEQYF. CDR3 nucleotide sequence: TGTGCCAGTAGTCTACCGACAAAAGGGGGATACGAGCAGTACTTC.

At least ten counts were recorded for this clonotype. V gene TRBV12-5 combines with J gene TRBJ2-3; 10 bases are a match to TRBD2. Germline loops: CDR1 LGHNT, CDR2 FRNRAP. J gave up 2 bases and V 7 bases, and 21 bases lay outside the gene matches. The CDR3 sequence is 20 residues long. The CDR3 protein is CASVVPGLAKWGDSTDTQYF. The CDR3 nucleotides read TGTGCTAGTGTTGTTCCGGGACTAGCGAAATGGGGGGACTCCACAGATACGCAGTATTTT.

This clonotype was counted at least ten times. V is TRBV4-1 and J is TRBJ2-1, with 10 bases identical to TRBD2. V shed 0 bases and J 10 bases; nucleotides not matched to a gene: 9. The germline CDR1 and CDR2 sequences are MGHRA and YSYEKL. There are 16 residues in the CDR3. The CDR3 DNA follows: TGCGCCAGCAGCCAAGATGCAAGCGGGGGGGCACGGGAGCAGTTCTTC. It encodes CASSQDASGGAREQFF.

The chain joins TRBV29-1 to TRBJ1-2; 7 bases map to TRBD1. The CDR3 loop spans 15 amino acids. Germline assignment: CDR1 SQVTM and CDR2 ANQGSEA. V trimming: 4 bases; J trimming: 0 bases; junction bases outside the gene matches: 8. The CDR3 loop reads CSVGSTGAPNYGYTF. The CDR3 nucleotides are TGCAGCGTTGGGTCCACAGGGGCTCCTAACTATGGCTACACCTTC.

This clonotype was detected ten times or more. The rearrangement joins TRBV19 to TRBJ1-4; no clear D gene. The germline CDR1 and CDR2 sequences are LNHDA and SQIVND (reference sequence). V lost 7 bases to trimming and J lost 6 bases, with 24 bases between them. This CDR3 comprises 17 residues. The chain's CDR3 is CASTPILMARLHEKLFF. CDR3 DNA: TGTGCCAGTACTCCAATCTTAATGGCCCGATTACATGAAAAACTGTTTTTT.

As to this clonotype: A junction end diverges from the germline sequence, so it may reflect a read error. The chain is built from TRBV7-8 and TRBJ1-2, with 8 bases aligning to TRBD1. This CDR3 is 12 amino acids long. The V gene's germline CDR1 is SGHVS and CDR2 FQNEAQ. The CDR3 spells CASNHNYRGVVF. Written as DNA, the CDR3 is TGTGCCAGCAACCATAATTACAGGGGGGTCGTCTTC.

This clonotype was detected ten times or more. V usage is TRBV20-1 and J usage is TRBJ2-3, with D uncertain. Deletions cut 3 bases from V and 2 bases from J, with 9 bases between. Looked up from germline, CDR1 is DFQATT and CDR2 is SNEGSKA (reference sequence). CDR3 size: 13 residues. CDR3 coding DNA: TGCAGTGCTAGTCACGGGTTCACAGATACGCAGTATTTT. Its protein product is CSASHGFTDTQYF.

This clonotype occurred many times. V is TRBV6-2 or TRBV6-3 and J is TRBJ2-2; 7 positions agree with TRBD2. The trim removed 2 bases at V and 6 bases at J, leaving 6 bases unmatched. Germline-derived CDR1 and CDR2 are MNHEY and SVGEGT. This CDR3 has 15 residues. As DNA, the CDR3 is TGTGCCAGCAGTTACGCTAGCGGCTGGGCCGGGGAGCTGTTTTTT. Amino acid sequence: CASSYASGWAGELFF.

A word on this clonotype: One end of the junction fails to match germline, which may point to a read error. The CDR3 is CASGDRGLKSPLHF. CDR3 DNA: TGCGCCAGCGGTGATAGGGGGCTAAAATCACCCCTCCACTTT. The chain has TRBV2 and TRBJ1-6, with 7 bases matching TRBD1. This CDR3 is built from 14 residues. Germline loops: CDR1 SNHLY, CDR2 FYNNEI.

This clonotype was detected many times. This chain links TRBV24-1 with TRBJ2-1; 12 bases match TRBD1. This CDR3 region has 16 residues. Germline V gives CDR1 KGHDR, CDR2 SFDVKD. After removal of 5 bases from V and 8 bases from J, the junction contained 9 bases not matched to a gene. CDR3 sequence reads: CATSVLGTGGPDEQFF. CDR3 DNA sequence: TGTGCCACCAGTGTTCTAGGGACAGGGGGCCCTGATGAGCAGTTCTTC.

This chain joins TRBV24-1 and TRBJ2-3; the D is unclear. Germline V lookup: CDR1 KGHDR, CDR2 SFDVKD. V was clipped by 7 bases and J by 6 bases, with 16 bases between them. The CDR3 is made up of 14 amino acids. The CDR3 region is CATSSYGYLDTQYF. The CDR3 coding sequence is TGTGCCACCAGCAGCTACGGGTACCTGGATACGCAGTATTTT.